Listed here are 8 T cell receptor beta chains from one sample, sequenced in a study of T-cell reconstitution after alpha-beta-depleted transplantation in children listed by TCRdb under 2016. The treatment or condition tag for this specimen amounts to: allogeneic hematopoietic cell transplantation with graft depleted of TCRalphabeta T cells and CD19 B cells. Library preparation was by PCR. TCRdb names Illumina HiSeq 2500 as the instrument used. Molecular barcoding was employed in the preparation of TCR libraries, with unique molecular identifiers being used to normalize TCRbeta repertoire quantification. TCRdb reanalyzed the raw reads on its own, using fastp at Q25 for trimming and MiXCR for clone calling, and kept in-frame beta chains. Rows merge per CDR3 protein into single entries with the most common DNA and genes. This sample lists more than 200,000 distinct CDR3 sequences; about 26% were detected once. The ten top clones hold 2.6% of the sample.

Sequenced material: PBMCs, taken before TCRalphabeta/CD19-depleted stem cell transplant. The receptor set was obtained from a girl aged 2 to 9 with Fanconi anemia, due to receive a stem cell transplant.

The V and J genes are TRBV29-1 and TRBJ2-7, with D perhaps TRBD2 (6 bases). V lost 6 bases to trimming and J lost 6 bases, with 15 bases between them. From germline, CDR1 is SQVTM and CDR2 ANQGSEA. The CDR3 is 12 residues long. The CDR3: CSVLRDSSEQYF. The DNA for the CDR3 is TGCAGCGTCCTTCGGGACTCTTCCGAGCAGTACTTC.

This chain connects TRBV12-3 or TRBV12-4 to TRBJ2-2; D remains unclear. V lost 5 bases and J 2 bases, leaving 6 bases between the germline ends. The CDR3 is 13 amino acids. The CDR3 nucleotides are TGTGCCAGCAGTCTGATTAACACCGGGGAGCTGTTTTTT. This encodes CASSLINTGELFF.

This clonotype occurred many times. The CDR3, as DNA: TGCAGCGCCCGCAGGGAGCATGAGCAGTTCTTC. It specifies CSARREHEQFF. The chain recombines TRBV20-1 with TRBJ2-1, with D perhaps matching TRBD1 or TRBD2 (5 bases each). The CDR3 spans 11 residues. Germline V gene sequence: CDR1 DFQATT, CDR2 SNEGSKA (reference sequence).

The rearrangement uses TRBV7-9 and TRBJ1-1; D call uncertain. Trimming removed 1 base from V and 4 bases from J, with 7 bases in between. Germline CDR1 SEHNR, CDR2 FQNEAQ (reference sequence). The CDR3 spans 13 residues. CDR3 bases: TGTGCCAGCAGCTTAGATGCCGTCACTGAAGCTTTCTTT. Translation: CASSLDAVTEAFF.

The V gene is TRBV11-3, the J gene TRBJ2-2; TRBD1 might be the D (5 bases). Deletions cut 4 bases from V and 6 bases from J, with 9 bases between. The CDR3 runs to 13 residues. Germline CDR1 and CDR2: SGHNT and YENEEA. The DNA of the CDR3 is TGTGCCAGCAGCTCGGGCAGGGCCGGGGAGCTGTTTTTT. This encodes CASSSGRAGELFF.

This clonotype has a handful of counts. The rearrangement uses TRBV20-1 and TRBJ2-7; D is unclear. This CDR3 region has 15 residues. Germline lookup yields CDR1 DFQATT and CDR2 SNEGSKA (reference sequence). The V end was cut by 0 bases, the J end by 0 bases, with 12 bases between. The CDR3: CSARDTRQSSYEQYF. The CDR3 DNA follows: TGCAGTGCTAGAGATACCCGGCAGTCCTCCTACGAGCAGTACTTC.

The J gene is TRBJ1-1, the V gene TRBV25-1, with D possibly matching TRBD1 (5 bases). V dropped 8 bases and J dropped 3 bases, with 19 bases sitting between them. The CDR3 is made up of 15 amino acids. Germline CDR1 MGHDK, CDR2 SYGVNS. The DNA for the CDR3 is TGTGCCAGCGTTTCAGAGTTAGGGGTTGACACTGAAGCTTTCTTT. Translated: CASVSELGVDTEAFF. Full variable domain (remainder filled in from reference TRBV25-1 and TRBJ1-1): EADIYQTPRYLVIGTGKKITLECSQTMGHDKMYWYQQDPGMELHLIHYSYGVNSTEKGDLSSESTVSRIRTEHFPLTLESARPSHTSQYLCASVSELGVDTEAFFGQGTRLTVV.

This clonotype was observed many times. The J gene is TRBJ2-7, the V gene TRBV18, with 7 positions matching TRBD1. Germline V gives CDR1 KGHSH, CDR2 LQKENI. Unmatched junction bases numbered 6, after V lost 6 bases and J lost 1 base. The CDR3 runs 14 residues. CDR3 protein: CASSPRTGSYEQYF. The CDR3 nucleotides are TGTGCCAGCTCCCCAAGGACAGGATCCTACGAGCAGTACTTC.